This record concerns one T cell receptor beta chain sequence. Its antigen remains unidentified. The sample is drawn from a study of T cell repertoires in cytomegalovirus infection. Study overall: In the study, CMV epitopes included recently identified HLA-C-restricted and well-studied HLA-B-restricted ones. Matching HLA type, along with CMV infection, was indicated by public TCR beta signatures.

Whole-study results and caveats: Predominance within the ex vivo response was attributable to HLA-C-restricted CMV-specific TCR beta clonotypes.

Germline V gene sequence: CDR1 SGHVT, CDR2 SQSDAQ. The CDR3 runs 15 residues. After removal of 3 bases from V and 2 bases from J, the junction contained 3 bases not matched to a gene. TCRdb passed the reads through MiXCR, listing each CDR3 protein once. The sample lists under 500,000 distinct CDR3 sequences, 42% seen once, with about 45% in the top ten. Specimen: cultured PBMCs, collected from culture after CMV antigen stimulation. V gene TRBV7-4 combines with J gene TRBJ2-3, with 9 bases that match TRBD1. This clonotype was obtained from a human donor in good health (CMV status not recorded). Some clones in this sample may be carry-over from other donors' samples. CDR3 sequence: CASSFRQGVTDTQYF. The CDR3 coding sequence is TGTGCCAGCAGCTTCAGACAGGGGGTCACAGATACGCAGTATTTT.